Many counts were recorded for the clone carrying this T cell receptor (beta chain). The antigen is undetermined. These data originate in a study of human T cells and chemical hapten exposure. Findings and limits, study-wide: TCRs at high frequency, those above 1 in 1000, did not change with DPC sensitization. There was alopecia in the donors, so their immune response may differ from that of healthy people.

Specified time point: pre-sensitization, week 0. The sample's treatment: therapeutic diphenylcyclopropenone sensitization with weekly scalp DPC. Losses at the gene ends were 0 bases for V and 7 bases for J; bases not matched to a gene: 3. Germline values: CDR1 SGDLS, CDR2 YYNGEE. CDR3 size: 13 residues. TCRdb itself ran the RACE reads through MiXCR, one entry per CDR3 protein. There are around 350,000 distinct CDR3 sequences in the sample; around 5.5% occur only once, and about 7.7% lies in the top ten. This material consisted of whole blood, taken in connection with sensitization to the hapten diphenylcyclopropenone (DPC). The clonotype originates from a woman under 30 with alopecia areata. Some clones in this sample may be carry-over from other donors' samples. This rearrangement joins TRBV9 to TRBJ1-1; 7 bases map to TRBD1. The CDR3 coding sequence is TGTGCCAGCAGCGTAGTGGGACAGCATGAAGCTTTCTTT. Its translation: CASSVVGQHEAFF.